The entry that follows covers one T cell receptor beta chain sequence. Its specificity is unknown. The data stem from a study of OX40 agonist ivuxolimab in advanced cancers. Findings and limits, study-wide: People who partly responded at 0.1-3.0 mg/kg had some of the least clonal expansion seen.

The method was immunoSEQ multiplex PCR; TCRdb's version includes in-frame clones alone and lacks a portion of them. The repertoire has 50,000 to 55,000 clones, 87% of them found once; the top ten carry around 1.7%. The V end lost 2 bases, the J end lost 4 bases, and 4 bases lay between the germline ends. The CDR3 totals 12 residues. CDR1 LNHDA and CDR2 SQIVND come from the germline V gene (reference sequence). The receptor's source is an adult with an advanced solid tumor such as melanoma, head and neck, liver or kidney cancer. The chain joins TRBV19 to TRBJ2-3; D is undetermined. The sequencing used CD4+ or CD8+ T cells sorted from blood, collected in a trial of the OX40 agonist ivuxolimab. The CDR3 DNA is TGTGCCAGTAGTATAAGGGCAGATACGCAGTATTTT. This translates into CASSIRADTQYF.